This T cell receptor (beta chain) was sequenced in a study of regulatory T cells in long-lasting Graves disease. Study-wide background: By definition, persistent Graves' disease involved antithyroid drugs for over 5 years alongside positive TSH receptor antibodies.

This clonotype was observed a handful of times. Its antigen is unidentified. Assembly of TCR beta libraries relied on iRepertoire HTBI primers together with Arm-PCR of CDR3 regions. A single record per CDR3 protein comes from TCRdb applying MiXCR to the multiplex PCR reads. The data show fewer than 450,000 distinct CDR3 sequences, with roughly 20% seen just once and roughly 20% held by the top ten. Time point given: persistent/refractory GD, antithyroid drugs over 5 years with positive TRAb. There was RNA extracted from PBMCs, and the TCR library was made from it. Study-level findings and limits: The study found lower TCR diversity in persistent Graves' patients than in newly diagnosed ones.

The CDR3 has 12 amino acids. V was shortened by 3 bases and J by 4 bases, with 9 bases between the two germline ends. Germline CDR1 reads SQVTM; CDR2 reads ANQGSEA. The material was peripheral blood mononuclear cells (PBMCs), obtained when the disease was refractory, from a patient treated with antithyroid drugs. This sequence joins TRBV29-1 and TRBJ2-5; possibly TRBD1 for D (5 bases). The TCR originated in a female donor with Graves disease. The CDR3 coding sequence is TGCAGCGTTGATTTTCAGGGAGAGACCCAGTACTTC. As protein: CSVDFQGETQYF.